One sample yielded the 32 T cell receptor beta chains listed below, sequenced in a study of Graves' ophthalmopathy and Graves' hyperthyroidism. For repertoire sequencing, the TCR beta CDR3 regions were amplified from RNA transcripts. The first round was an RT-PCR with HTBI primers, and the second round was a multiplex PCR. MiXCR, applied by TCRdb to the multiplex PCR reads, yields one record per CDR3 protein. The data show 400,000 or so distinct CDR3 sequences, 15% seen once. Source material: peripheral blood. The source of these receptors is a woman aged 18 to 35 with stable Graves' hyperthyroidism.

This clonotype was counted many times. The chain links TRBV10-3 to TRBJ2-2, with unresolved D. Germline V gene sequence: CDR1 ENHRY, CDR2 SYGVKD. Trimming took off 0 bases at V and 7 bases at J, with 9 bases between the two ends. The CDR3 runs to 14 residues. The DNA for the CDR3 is TGTGCCATCAGTGAGTCGCGACCCTACGGGGAGCTGTTTTTT. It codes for CAISESRPYGELFF.

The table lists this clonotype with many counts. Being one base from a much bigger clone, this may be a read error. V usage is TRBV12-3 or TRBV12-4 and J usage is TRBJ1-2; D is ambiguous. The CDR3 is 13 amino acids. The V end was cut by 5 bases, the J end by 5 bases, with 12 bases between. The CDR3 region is CASSPRSVYGYTF. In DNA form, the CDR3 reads TGTGCCAGCAGTCCTCGGTCGGTTTATGGCTACACCTTC.

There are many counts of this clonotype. The CDR3 reads CASSQIRTGSGYEQYF. The CDR3 bases are TGTGCCAGCAGCCAAATCCGTACAGGGAGTGGCTACGAGCAGTACTTC. V is TRBV11-2 and J is TRBJ2-7; tentatively, D is TRBD1 (6 bases). The CDR3 has 16 residues. Germline assignment: CDR1 SGHAT and CDR2 FQNNGV. Trimming removed 5 bases at V and 3 bases at J, with 20 bases between.

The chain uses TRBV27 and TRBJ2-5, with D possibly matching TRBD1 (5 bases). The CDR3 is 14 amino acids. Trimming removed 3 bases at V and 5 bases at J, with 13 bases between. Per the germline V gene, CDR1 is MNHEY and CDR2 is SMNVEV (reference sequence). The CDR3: CASSFERGKETQYF. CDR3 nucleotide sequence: TGTGCCAGCAGTTTTGAAAGGGGAAAGGAGACCCAGTACTTC.

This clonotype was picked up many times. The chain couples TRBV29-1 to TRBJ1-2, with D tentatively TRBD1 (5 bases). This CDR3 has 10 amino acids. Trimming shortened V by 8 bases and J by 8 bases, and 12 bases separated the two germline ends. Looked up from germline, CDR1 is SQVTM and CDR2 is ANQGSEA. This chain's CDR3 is CSPRGVGYTF. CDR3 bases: TGCAGCCCAAGAGGGGTCGGCTACACCTTC. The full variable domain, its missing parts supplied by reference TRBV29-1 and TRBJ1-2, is SAVISQKPSRDICQRGTSLTIQCQVDSQVTMMFWYRQQPGQSLTLIATANQGSEATYESGFVIDKFPISRPNLTFSTLTVSNMSPEDSSIYLCSPRGVGYTFGSGTRLTVV.

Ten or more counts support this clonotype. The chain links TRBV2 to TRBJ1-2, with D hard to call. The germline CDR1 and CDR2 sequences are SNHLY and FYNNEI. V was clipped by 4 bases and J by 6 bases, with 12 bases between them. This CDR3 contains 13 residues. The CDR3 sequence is CASSVEGNDGYTF. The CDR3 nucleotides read TGTGCCAGCAGTGTAGAGGGTAATGATGGCTACACCTTC.

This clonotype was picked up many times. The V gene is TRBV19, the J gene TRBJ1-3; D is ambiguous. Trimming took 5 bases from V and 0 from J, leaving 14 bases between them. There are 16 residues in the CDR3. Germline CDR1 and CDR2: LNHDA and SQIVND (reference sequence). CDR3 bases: TGTGCCAGTAGTCTCACCCGACAAGCCTCTGGAAACACCATATATTTT. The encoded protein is CASSLTRQASGNTIYF.

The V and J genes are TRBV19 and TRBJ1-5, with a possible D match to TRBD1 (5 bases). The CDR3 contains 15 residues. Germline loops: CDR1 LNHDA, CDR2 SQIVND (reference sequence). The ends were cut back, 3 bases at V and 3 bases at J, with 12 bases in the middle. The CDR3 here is CASSMVGRDNQPQHF. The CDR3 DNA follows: TGTGCCAGTAGTATGGTCGGCAGGGACAATCAGCCCCAGCATTTT. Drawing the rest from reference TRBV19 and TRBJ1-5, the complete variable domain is DGGITQSPKYLFRKEGQNVTLSCEQNLNHDAMYWYRQDPGQGLRLIYYSQIVNDFQKGDIAEGYSVSREKKESFPLTVTSAQKNPTAFYLCASSMVGRDNQPQHFGDGTRLSIL.

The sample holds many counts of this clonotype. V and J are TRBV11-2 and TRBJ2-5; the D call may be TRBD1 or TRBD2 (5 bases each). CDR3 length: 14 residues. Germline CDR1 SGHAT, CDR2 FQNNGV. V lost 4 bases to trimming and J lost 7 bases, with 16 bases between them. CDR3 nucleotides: TGTGCCAGCAGCTCTACACGGGGACGGGGGACCCAGTACTTC. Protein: CASSSTRGRGTQYF.

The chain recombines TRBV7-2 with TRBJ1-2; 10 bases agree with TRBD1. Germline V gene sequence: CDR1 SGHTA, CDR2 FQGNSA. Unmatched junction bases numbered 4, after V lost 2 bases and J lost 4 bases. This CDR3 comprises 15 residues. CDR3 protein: CASSLMGQGSYGYTF. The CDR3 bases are TGTGCCAGCAGCTTAATGGGACAGGGGTCCTATGGCTACACCTTC.

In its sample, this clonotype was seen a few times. The chain's CDR3 is CASSYRGRRTGELFF. DNA of the CDR3: TGTGCCAGCAGTTATCGGGGGCGTCGCACCGGGGAGCTGTTTTTT. The chain couples TRBV6-5 to TRBJ2-2, with D perhaps being TRBD1 or TRBD2 (6 bases each). The V end was cut by 3 bases, the J end by 4 bases, with 12 bases between. CDR1 is MNHEY and CDR2 is SVGAGI in the germline V gene. The CDR3 sequence is 15 residues long.

CDR3 residues: CASSPGLAGTGELFF. CDR3 nucleotides: TGTGCCAGCAGCCCCGGACTAGCGGGGACCGGGGAGCTGTTTTTT. The rearrangement joins TRBV5-5 to TRBJ2-2, with 12 bases fitting TRBD2. The germline CDR1 and CDR2 sequences are SGHKS and YYEKEE (reference sequence). Trimming cost V 4 bases and J 5 bases; bases outside gene matches: 3. CDR3 length equals 15 residues.

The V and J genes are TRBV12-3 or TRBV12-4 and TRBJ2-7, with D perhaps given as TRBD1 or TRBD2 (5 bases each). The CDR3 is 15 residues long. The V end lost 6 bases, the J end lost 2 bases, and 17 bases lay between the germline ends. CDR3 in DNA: TGTGCCAGCAGCGCCGGGACCCTGGGAGCCTACGAGCAGTACTTC. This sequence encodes CASSAGTLGAYEQYF.

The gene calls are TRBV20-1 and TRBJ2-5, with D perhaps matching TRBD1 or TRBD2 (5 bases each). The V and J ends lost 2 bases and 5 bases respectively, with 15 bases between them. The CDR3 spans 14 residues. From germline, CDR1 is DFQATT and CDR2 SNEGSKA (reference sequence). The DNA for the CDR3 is TGCAGTGCTAGACCCGGGACCCAGTGGGAGACCCAGTACTTC. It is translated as CSARPGTQWETQYF.

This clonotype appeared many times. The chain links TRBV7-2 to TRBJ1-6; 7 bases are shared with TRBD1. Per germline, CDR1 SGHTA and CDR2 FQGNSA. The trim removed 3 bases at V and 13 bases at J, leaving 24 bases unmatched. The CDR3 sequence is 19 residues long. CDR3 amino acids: CASSLPLPRRQGRWSPLHF. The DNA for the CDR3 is TGTGCCAGCAGCTTGCCGTTACCTCGGCGACAGGGCCGCTGGTCTCCCCTCCACTTT.

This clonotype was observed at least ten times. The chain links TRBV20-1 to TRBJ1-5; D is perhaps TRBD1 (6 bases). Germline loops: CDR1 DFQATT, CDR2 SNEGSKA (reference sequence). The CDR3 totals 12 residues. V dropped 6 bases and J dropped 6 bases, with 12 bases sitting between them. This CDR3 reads CSAKPQGQPQHF. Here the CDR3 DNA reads TGCAGTGCCAAGCCACAGGGTCAGCCCCAGCATTTT.

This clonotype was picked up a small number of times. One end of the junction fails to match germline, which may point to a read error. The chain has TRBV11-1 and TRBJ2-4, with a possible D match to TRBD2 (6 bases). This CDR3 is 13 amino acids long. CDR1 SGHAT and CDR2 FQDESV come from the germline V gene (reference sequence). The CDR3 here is CASSRSGLNIKYF. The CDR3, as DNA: TGTGCCAGCAGCCGCAGCGGGTTGAACATTAAGTACTTC.

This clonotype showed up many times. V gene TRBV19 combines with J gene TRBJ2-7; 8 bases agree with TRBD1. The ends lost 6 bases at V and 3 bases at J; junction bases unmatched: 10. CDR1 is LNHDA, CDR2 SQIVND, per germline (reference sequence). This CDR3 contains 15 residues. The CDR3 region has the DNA TGTGCCAGTAGGGGTCGGACAGGGCGGAGCTACGAGCAGTACTTC. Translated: CASRGRTGRSYEQYF.

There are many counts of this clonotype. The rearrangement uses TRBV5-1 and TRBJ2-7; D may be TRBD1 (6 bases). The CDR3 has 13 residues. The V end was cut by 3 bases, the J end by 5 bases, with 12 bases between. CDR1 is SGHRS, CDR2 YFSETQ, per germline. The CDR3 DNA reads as TGCGCCAGCAGCTCGGGACAATTGGACGAGCAGTACTTC. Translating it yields CASSSGQLDEQYF. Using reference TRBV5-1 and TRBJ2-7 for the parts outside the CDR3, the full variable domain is KAGVTQTPRYLIKTRGQQVTLSCSPISGHRSVSWYQQTPGQGLQFLFEYFSETQRNKGNFPGRFSGRQFSNSRSEMNVSTLELGDSALYLCASSSGQLDEQYFGPGTRLTVT.

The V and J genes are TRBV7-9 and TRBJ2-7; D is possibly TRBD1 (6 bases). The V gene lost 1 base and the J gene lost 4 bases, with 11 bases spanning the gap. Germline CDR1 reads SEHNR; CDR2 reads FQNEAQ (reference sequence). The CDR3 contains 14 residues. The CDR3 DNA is TGTGCCAGCAGCTTAGAGGTTACAGGGTACGAGCAGTACTTC. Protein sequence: CASSLEVTGYEQYF.

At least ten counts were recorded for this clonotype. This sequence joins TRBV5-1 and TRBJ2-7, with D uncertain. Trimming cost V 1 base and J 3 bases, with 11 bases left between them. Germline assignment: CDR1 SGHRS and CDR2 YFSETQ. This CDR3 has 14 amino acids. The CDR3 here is CASSLNGGVYEQYF. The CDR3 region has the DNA TGCGCCAGCAGCTTGAACGGTGGGGTCTACGAGCAGTACTTC.

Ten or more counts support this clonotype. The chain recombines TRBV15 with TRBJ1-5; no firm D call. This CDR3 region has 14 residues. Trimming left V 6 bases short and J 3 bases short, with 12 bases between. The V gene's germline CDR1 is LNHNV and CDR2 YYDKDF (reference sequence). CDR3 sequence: CATSLDPNNQPQHF. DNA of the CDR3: TGTGCCACCAGTTTAGATCCAAACAATCAGCCCCAGCATTTT.

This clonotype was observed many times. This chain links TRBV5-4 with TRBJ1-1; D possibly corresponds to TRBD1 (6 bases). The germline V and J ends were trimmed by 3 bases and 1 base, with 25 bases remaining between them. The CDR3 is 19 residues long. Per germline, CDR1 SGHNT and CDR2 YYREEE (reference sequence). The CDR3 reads CASSSKPWTVPKRNTEAFF. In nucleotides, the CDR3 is TGTGCCAGCAGCTCTAAGCCCTGGACAGTACCGAAGCGGAACACTGAAGCTTTCTTT.

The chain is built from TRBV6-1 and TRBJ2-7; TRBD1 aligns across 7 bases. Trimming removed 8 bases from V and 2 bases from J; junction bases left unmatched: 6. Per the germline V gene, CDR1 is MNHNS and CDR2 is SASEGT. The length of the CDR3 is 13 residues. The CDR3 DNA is TGTGCCAGCGAAGGGACAGTTCCCTACGAGCAGTACTTC. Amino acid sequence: CASEGTVPYEQYF.

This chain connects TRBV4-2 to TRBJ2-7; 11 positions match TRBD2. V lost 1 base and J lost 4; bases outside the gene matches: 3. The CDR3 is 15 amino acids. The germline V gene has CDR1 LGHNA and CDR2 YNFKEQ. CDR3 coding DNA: TGTGCCAGCAGCCAAGCGGCTAGCGGGGGGTACGAGCAGTACTTC. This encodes CASSQAASGGYEQYF.

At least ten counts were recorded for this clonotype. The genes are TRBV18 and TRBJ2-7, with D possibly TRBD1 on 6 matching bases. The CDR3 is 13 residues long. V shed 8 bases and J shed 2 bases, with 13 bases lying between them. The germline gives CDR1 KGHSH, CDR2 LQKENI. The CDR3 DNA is TGTGCCAGCCCGTGGACAGCGGCCTACGAGCAGTACTTC. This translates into CASPWTAAYEQYF. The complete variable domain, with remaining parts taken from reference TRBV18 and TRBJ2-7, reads NAGVMQNPRHLVRRRGQEARLRCSPMKGHSHVYWYRQLPEEGLKFMVYLQKENIIDESGMPKERFSAEFPKEGPSILRIQQVVRGDSAAYFCASPWTAAYEQYFGPGTRLTVT.

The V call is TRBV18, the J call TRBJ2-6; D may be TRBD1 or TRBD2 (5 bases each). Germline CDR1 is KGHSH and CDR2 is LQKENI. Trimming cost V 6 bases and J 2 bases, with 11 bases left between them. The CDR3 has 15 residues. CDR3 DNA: TGTGCCAGCTCGCCCCAGGGAGCTGGGGCCAACGTCCTGACTTTC. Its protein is CASSPQGAGANVLTF.

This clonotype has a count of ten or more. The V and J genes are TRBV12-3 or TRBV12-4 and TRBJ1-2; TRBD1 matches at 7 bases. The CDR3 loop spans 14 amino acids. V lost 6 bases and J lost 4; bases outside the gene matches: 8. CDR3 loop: CASRETGYGYGYTF. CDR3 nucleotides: TGTGCCAGCAGAGAGACAGGGTATGGCTATGGCTACACCTTC.

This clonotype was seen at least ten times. The DNA of the CDR3 is TGTGCCAGCAGCTCGACCACAGGTCTTAACACTGAAGCTTTCTTT. The encoded protein is CASSSTTGLNTEAFF. This rearrangement joins TRBV7-9 to TRBJ1-1, with a possible D match to TRBD1 (5 bases). The CDR3 has 15 residues. Germline assignment: CDR1 SEHNR and CDR2 FQNEAQ (reference sequence). V was cut by 4 bases and J by 2 bases, with 14 bases left in between.

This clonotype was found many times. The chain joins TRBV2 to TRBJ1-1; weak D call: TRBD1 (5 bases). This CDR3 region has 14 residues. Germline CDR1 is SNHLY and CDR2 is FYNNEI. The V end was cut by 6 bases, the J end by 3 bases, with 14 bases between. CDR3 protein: CASSADRRDTEAFF. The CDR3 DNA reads TGTGCCAGCAGCGCCGACAGAAGGGACACTGAAGCTTTCTTT.

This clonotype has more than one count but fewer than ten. The CDR3 DNA sequence: TGCGCCAGCAGCCAAGAGCGGAGCTCCTACGAGCAGTACTTC. As protein: CASSQERSSYEQYF. The chain recombines TRBV4-1 with TRBJ2-7, with D unclear. V dropped 0 bases and J dropped 0 bases, with 6 bases sitting between them. CDR1 and CDR2 (germline): MGHRA, YSYEKL. The CDR3 contains 14 residues.

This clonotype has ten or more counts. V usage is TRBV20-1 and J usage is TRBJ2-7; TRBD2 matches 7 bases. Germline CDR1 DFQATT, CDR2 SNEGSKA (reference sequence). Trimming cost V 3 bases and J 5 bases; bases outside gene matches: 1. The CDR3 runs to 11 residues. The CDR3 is CSARGGNEQYF. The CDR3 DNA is TGCAGTGCTAGGGGGGGGAACGAGCAGTACTTC.